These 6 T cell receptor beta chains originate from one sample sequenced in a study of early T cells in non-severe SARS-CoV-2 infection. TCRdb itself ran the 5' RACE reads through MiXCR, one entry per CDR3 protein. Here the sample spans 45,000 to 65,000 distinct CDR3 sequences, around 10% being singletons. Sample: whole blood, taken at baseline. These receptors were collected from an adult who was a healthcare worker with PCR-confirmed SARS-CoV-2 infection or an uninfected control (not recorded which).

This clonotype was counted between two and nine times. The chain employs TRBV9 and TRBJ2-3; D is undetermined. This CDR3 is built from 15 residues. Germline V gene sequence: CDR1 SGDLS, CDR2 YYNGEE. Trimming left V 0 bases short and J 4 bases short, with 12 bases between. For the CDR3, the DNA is TGTGCCAGCAGCGTAGGCTCGATTTCATCAGATACGCAGTATTTT. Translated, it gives CASSVGSISSDTQYF.

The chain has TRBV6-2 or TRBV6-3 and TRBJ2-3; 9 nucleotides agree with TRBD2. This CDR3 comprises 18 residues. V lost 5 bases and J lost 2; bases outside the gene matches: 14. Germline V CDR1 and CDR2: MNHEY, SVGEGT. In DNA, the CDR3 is TGTGCCAGCAGTCAACGCGAGCTAATAGCGGGAGTCACAGATACGCAGTATTTT. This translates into CASSQRELIAGVTDTQYF.

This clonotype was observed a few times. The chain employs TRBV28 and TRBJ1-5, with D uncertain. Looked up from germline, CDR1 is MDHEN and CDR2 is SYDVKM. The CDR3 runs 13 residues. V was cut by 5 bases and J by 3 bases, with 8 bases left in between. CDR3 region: CASSRPYNQPQHF. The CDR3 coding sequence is TGTGCCAGCAGTCGGCCGTACAATCAGCCCCAGCATTTT.

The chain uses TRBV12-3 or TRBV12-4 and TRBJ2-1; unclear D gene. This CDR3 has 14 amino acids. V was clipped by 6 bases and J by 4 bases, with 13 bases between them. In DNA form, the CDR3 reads TGTGCCAGCAGCTTGGCGGACGGGTACAATGAGCAGTTCTTC. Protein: CASSLADGYNEQFF.

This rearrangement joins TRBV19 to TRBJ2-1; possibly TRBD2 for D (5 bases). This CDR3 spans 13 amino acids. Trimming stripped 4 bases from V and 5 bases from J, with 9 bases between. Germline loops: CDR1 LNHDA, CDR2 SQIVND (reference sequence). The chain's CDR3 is CASSTFGDNEQFF. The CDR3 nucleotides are TGTGCCAGTAGTACCTTCGGGGACAATGAGCAGTTCTTC.

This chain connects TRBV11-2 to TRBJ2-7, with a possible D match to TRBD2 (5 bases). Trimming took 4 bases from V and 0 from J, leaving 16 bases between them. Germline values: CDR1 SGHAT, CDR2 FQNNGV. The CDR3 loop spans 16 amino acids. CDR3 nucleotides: TGTGCCAGCAGCTCGGGAAAGGACGGATACTCCTACGAGCAGTACTTC. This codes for CASSSGKDGYSYEQYF.